This T cell receptor (beta chain) was sequenced during a study of long-term antiretroviral therapy in people with HIV (dated 2022 in TCRdb). About the investigation overall: The earliest samples were collected roughly a decade before the 2015 WHO recommendation for immediate ART, at a time when ART was usually postponed until CD4 counts fell. A retrospective serial study tested whether ART initiation and durable HIV suppression were associated with changes in peripheral blood TRB repertoire composition and diversity. From 30 adults with confirmed HIV infection, the cohort provided some 200 cryopreserved PBMC samples, gathered serially across a mean of around 6 years (range 1-12). Test extractions of a monoclonal T-cell line alongside about 35 polyclonal samples showed no cross-contamination during QIAcube processing. Of the roughly 27 participants with HIV, about twelve were female.

Summary of the overall study and its limitations: Because pre-ART samples had limited cell numbers, profiling was done on unsorted PBMC rather than on sorted CD4+ and CD8+ T cells. No data were available on ART adherence, viral resistance or therapy changes, limiting inferences about post-ART repertoire changes. Starting ART was linked to a significant rise in TRB diversity, yet even after long-term ART the diversity remained significantly lower than in transplant donor controls. The samples were dated from about 2003 to 2017, and the ART regimens that were used may be less effective than current ART regimens. Limited PBMC availability meant only the TCR beta chain was sequenced, without alpha chain pairing. HIV repertoires had narrower CDR3 length ranges than controls, and the network structure suggested an antigen-experienced repertoire that shifted only slightly toward naive after ART. Expanded TRB clones identified before ART initiation dominated the repertoire across all time points, though the dominance fluctuated and decreased in many PLHIV after ART.

With respect to this clone: What this receptor recognizes is not known. No quality values exist for individual bases; no much larger clone is one base distant.

The immunoSEQ hsTCRB v3.0 assay was used at survey level resolution to sequence the TRB variable region. A depth of about 35,000-50,000 T-cell genomes per sample was targeted for TRB sequencing. Pooled TRB libraries were sequenced on an Illumina MiSeq with a v3 150-cycle kit. On the authors' methods: Analysis of repertoires was carried out in R inside a reproducible Nextflow workflow spanning QC, data transformation and analysis. LymphoSeq2, an R package for AIRR-Seq data exploration, was used to implement custom analyses. Several samples that produced fewer than 5000 total TRB sequences were removed, so under 200 HIV repertoires were analyzed. Among the 188 retained HIV repertoires, about 60 were collected before ART initiation and over 120 were collected after ART initiation. Repertoires were downsampled to 5000 TRB nucleotide sequences, with summary statistics averaged over 100 downsampling iterations. Only TRB sequences with CDR3 regions of at least seven amino acids were retained for analysis. Two measures captured diversity: a Shannon entropy-derived clonality score and the Gini coefficient. Repertoire networks linked the top 5000 CDR3 amino acid sequences whenever two sequences differed by an edit distance of one. Antigen specificity groups and MHC restriction were predicted for TRB CDR3 amino acid sequences with GLIPH2. To flag known CMV, EBV, HIV or tissue antigen associations, CDR3 amino acid sequences were matched against VDJdb and McPAS-TCR. Pre-ART, post-ART and control groups were compared with Wilcoxon signed-rank tests and Holm-Bonferroni correction. Sourced from immuneACCESS, this table was stored by TCRdb with only in-frame sequences that have V and J called. A share of the clones is absent; for the studies checked, an unresolved V gene accounts for under half, and the remainder has no known explanation. The DNA was the basis for D and trimming; V, J and clone size are from that table. Counted in this sample were 20,000 to 30,000 clones; around 86% of them appeared once. Less than 4.5% of the sample rests with the top ten.

To be included, a participant needed at least one PBMC sample from before ART initiation plus at least two post-ART samples. Every participant with HIV received treatment in the United States of America. Cryopreserved samples of about 0.95-10 million PBMC were thawed and washed before DNA extraction. At the time of the earliest PBMC sample for each participant with HIV, ages ranged from roughly 23 to 55 years. Per participant, PBMC samples came from 1-4 timepoints prior to ART initiation and 2-8 timepoints following ART initiation, for a median of 7 samples. Serial HIV viral load, CD4+ T-cell count, ART history and demographic data were obtained for every participant. A Qiagen kit on a QIAcube was used to extract genomic DNA from unsorted PBMC, with samples processed in batches of 12. The TCR comes from a young woman with HIV. The specimen was unsorted PBMCs, collected 1.9 years after starting antiretroviral therapy.

The CDR3 has the sequence CASSLAGADYGYTF. The DNA sequence is TGTGCCAGCAGCTTAGCGGGGGCTGACTATGGCTACACCTTC. The V and J genes are TRBV7-2 and TRBJ1-2; D gene: possibly TRBD1, on 6 matching bases. V is cut by 0 bases and J by 3 bases, and the space between the germline ends is 8 bases. The CDR3 sequence holds 14 residues, the cysteine and phenylalanine included. The kept DNA is CDR3 alone, 42 bases in frame from the first base. CDR1 and CDR2 are read off the germline V gene as SGHTA and FQGNSA.